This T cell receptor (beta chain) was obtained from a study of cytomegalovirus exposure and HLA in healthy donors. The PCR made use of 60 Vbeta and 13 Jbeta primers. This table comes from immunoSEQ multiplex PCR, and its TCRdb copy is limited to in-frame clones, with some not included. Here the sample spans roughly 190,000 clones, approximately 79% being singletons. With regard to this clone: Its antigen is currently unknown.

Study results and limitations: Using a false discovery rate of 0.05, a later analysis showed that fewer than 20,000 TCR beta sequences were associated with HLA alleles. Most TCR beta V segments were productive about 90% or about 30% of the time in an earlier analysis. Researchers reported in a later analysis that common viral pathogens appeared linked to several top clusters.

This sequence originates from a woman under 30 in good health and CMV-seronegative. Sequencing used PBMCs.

CDR3 amino acids: CASTQRGSTEAFF. The DNA for the CDR3 is TGTGCCAGCACCCAAAGGGGCAGCACTGAAGCTTTCTTT. J is TRBJ1-1 and V is TRBV6-5; D might be TRBD1 (5 bases). Germline values: CDR1 MNHEY, CDR2 SVGAGI. V was pared by 7 bases and J by 4 bases, with 13 bases between. The CDR3 spans 13 residues.